Given below is one T cell receptor (beta chain) in context. Its specificity is unknown. The data are from a study of circulating and synovial CD4+ cells in juvenile arthritis. Sequenced samples came from active juvenile idiopathic arthritis patients. Generated by immunoSEQ multiplex PCR, the TCRdb table keeps only in-frame clones and is missing some. The sample yields around 30,000 clones, more than 90% seen once. Findings and caveats of the study: Circulating pathogenic-like lymphocytes shared a substantially higher fraction of CDR3 sequences with synovium than bulk blood. Diversity here was lower than in bulk blood CD4 cells. Deeper sequencing increased measured overlap with synovial clonotypes.

This TCR was recovered from a human donor with juvenile idiopathic arthritis. Sample: CD4+ T cells from blood.

CDR3 nucleotide sequence: TGTGCCAGCAGTTTTAAACTAGCGGCCCACCCGGGGCCCTACGAGCAGTACTTC. Protein: CASSFKLAAHPGPYEQYF. This chain uses TRBV28 with TRBJ2-7; 8 bases are a match to TRBD2. Germline assignment: CDR1 MDHEN and CDR2 SYDVKM. The CDR3 loop spans 18 amino acids. J was trimmed by 2 bases and V by 3 bases; bases with no gene match: 15.